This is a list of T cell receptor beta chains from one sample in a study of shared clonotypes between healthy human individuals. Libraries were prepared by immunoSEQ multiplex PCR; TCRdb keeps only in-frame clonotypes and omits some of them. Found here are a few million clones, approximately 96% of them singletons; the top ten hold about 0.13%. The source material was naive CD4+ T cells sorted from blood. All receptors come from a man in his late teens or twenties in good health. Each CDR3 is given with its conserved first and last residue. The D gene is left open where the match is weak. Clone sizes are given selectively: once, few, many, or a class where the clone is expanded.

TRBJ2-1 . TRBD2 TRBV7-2 TGTGCCAGCAGCCTAGGAGGGGTAGCGGGGGTTTCCTACAATGAGCAGTTCTTC CASSLGGVAGVSYNEQFF
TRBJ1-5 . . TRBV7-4 TGTGCCAGCAGCTTAGCCTTGCGGGGACCGAATCAGCCCCAGCATTTT CASSLALRGPNQPQHF
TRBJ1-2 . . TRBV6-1 TGTGCCAGCAGTGACAGGACAGCAAACTATGGCTACACCTTC CASSDRTANYGYTF
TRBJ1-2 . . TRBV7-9 TGTGCCAGCAGCTTAGCGAGGGCACGTTATGGCTACACCTTC CASSLARARYGYTF
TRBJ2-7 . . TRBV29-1 TGCAGCACACTTCAGTCCTACGAGCAGTACTTC CSTLQSYEQYF
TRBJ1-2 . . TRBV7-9 TGTGCCAGCAGCTTAAGCCCGGAGGACTATGGCTACACCTTC CASSLSPEDYGYTF
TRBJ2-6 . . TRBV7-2 TGTGCCAGCAGCCCAGGGGGAGGGGGCGCTGGGGCCAACGTCCTGACTTTC CASSPGGGGAGANVLTF
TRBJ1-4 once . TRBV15 TGTGCCACCAGCAGAGATATTAAAGGGGGGAATGAAAAACTGTTTTTT CATSRDIKGGNEKLFF
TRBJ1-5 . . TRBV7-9 TGTGCCAGCAGCTTAGGGGGGACGGACCTGAATCAGCCCCAGCATTTT CASSLGGTDLNQPQHF
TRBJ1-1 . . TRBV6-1 TGTGCCAGCAGTGAAAGAGACAAAATGAACACTGAAGCTTTCTTT CASSERDKMNTEAFF
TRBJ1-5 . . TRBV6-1 TGTGCCAGCAGTGACCCAGGAATAGGGCAGCCCCAGCATTTT CASSDPGIGQPQHF
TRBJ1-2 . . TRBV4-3 TGCGCCAGCAGCCAAGATCACCAGGGAAGAAGCTACACCTTC CASSQDHQGRSYTF
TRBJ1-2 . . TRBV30 TGTGCCTGGCGTTACGGCTTGTTCGCGGGAGGCTACACCTTC CAWRYGLFAGGYTF
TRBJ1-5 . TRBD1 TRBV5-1 TGCGCCAGCAGCTTGGAAGGGGGCGGCGGTCAGCCCCAGCATTTT CASSLEGGGGQPQHF
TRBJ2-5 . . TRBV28 TGTGCCAGCAGTTTGTCGGGGAGTAAGCAAGAGACCCAGTACTTC CASSLSGSKQETQYF
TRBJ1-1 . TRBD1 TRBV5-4 TGTGCCAGCAGCTCTGCCCTCCGGGACAGGGGACCGAACACTGAAGCTTTCTTT CASSSALRDRGPNTEAFF
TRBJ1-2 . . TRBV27 TGTGCCAGCAGTTTGGCGACACGCCCCTATGGCTACACCTTC CASSLATRPYGYTF
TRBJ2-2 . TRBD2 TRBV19 TGTGCCAGTAGTATAAGTATGGGGCTAGCGGGAGTAGGTACCGGGGAGCTGTTTTTT CASSISMGLAGVGTGELFF
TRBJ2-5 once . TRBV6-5 TGTGCCAGCAGTTACTCGTGGGGGCAGGAGACCCAGTACTTC CASSYSWGQETQYF
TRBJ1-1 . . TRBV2 TGTGCCAGCCCGAAGCCCACGGGTGAAGCTTTCTTT CASPKPTGEAFF
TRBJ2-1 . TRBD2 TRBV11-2 TGTGCCAGCAGCTTTGGCGGGAGGGCATATGGTAATGAGCAGTTCTTC CASSFGGRAYGNEQFF
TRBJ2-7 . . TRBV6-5 TGTGCCAGCAGCCAGACTAGCTCCTACGAGCAGTACTTC CASSQTSSYEQYF
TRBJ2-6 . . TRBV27 TGTGCCAGCTTCGGACTAAACTCTGGGGCCAACGTCCTGACTTTC CASFGLNSGANVLTF
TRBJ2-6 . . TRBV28 TGTGCCAGCAGTTCTAGGGAAGGGGCCAACGTCCTGACTTTC CASSSREGANVLTF
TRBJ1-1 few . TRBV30 TGTGCCTGGAGCCCCTACACTGAAGCTTTCTTT CAWSPYTEAFF
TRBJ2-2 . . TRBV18 TGTGCCAGCTCACGGGGACAAAACACCGGGGAGCTGTTTTTT CASSRGQNTGELFF
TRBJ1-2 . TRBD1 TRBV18 TGTGCCAGCTCACCACCGGGCACAGGGGCGACTACTAACTATGGCTACACCTTC CASSPPGTGATTNYGYTF
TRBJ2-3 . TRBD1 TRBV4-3 TGCGCCAGCAGCCATCATAGCCGGGACAGGGGATTCACAGATACGCAGTATTTT CASSHHSRDRGFTDTQYF
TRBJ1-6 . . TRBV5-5 TGTGCCAGCAGGGTTCAAGCAGCCGTAAATTCACCCCTCCACTTT CASRVQAAVNSPLHF
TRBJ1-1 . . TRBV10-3 TGTGCCATCAGTTTATCCCCAGCGGGAGGCACTGAAGCTTTCTTT CAISLSPAGGTEAFF
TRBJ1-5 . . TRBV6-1 TGTGCCAGCAGTTTGAACAATCAGCCCCAGCATTTT CASSLNNQPQHF
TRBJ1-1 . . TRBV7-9 TGTGCCAGCAGCACACAGGATAACACTGAAGCTTTCTTT CASSTQDNTEAFF
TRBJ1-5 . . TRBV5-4 TGTGCCAGCAGCTTGGTATTGGCAGAAGATAGCAATCAGCCCCAGCATTTT CASSLVLAEDSNQPQHF
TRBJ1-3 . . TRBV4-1 TGCGCCAGCAGCCAGGTACGGGGAAACGGAAACACCATATATTTT CASSQVRGNGNTIYF
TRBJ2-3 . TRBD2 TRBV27 TGTGCCAGCAGTACCCTCAGGGCTAGACTAGCGTCAGATACGCAGTATTTT CASSTLRARLASDTQYF
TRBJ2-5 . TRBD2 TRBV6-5 TGTGCCACCCGGACTAGTGCAGAGACCCAGTACTTC CATRTSAETQYF
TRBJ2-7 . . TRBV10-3 TGTGCCATCAGTGGCGGCAGTTCCTACGAGCAGTACTTC CAISGGSSYEQYF
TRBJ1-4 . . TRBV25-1 TGTGCCAGCAGTGAAGGGGGCATTGGTGAAAAACTGTTTTTT CASSEGGIGEKLFF
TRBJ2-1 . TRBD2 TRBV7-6 TGTGCCAGCAGCTTAGGCGGCGGGAGGAGCTCCTACAATGAGCAGTTCTTC CASSLGGGRSSYNEQFF
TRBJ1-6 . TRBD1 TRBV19 TGTGCCAGTAGATCTGGGAGAGGGACAGACTTTTCACCCCTCCACTTT CASRSGRGTDFSPLHF
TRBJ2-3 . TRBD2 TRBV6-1 TGTGCCAGCAGTGAACGGACTAGCGTGCGAGATACGCAGTATTTT CASSERTSVRDTQYF
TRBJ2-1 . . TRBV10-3 TGTGCCATCAGTGAGGGTACGCAATGGGAGCAGTTCTTC CAISEGTQWEQFF
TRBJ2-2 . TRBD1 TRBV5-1 TGCGCCAGCAGCTCAGGGGGCGTCACCGGGGAGCTGTTTTTT CASSSGGVTGELFF
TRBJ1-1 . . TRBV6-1 TGTGCCAGCAGTGAACAGGGTAAAATAAGTACTGAAGCTTTCTTT CASSEQGKISTEAFF
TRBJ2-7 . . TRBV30 TGTGCCTGGAGTGTGTTTCCTCGGAGTATCCCCTTCGAGCAGTACTTC CAWSVFPRSIPFEQYF
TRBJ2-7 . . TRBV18 TGTGCCAGCTCGGCGTTCAGGGTCGGGGGTCACGAGCAGTACTTC CASSAFRVGGHEQYF
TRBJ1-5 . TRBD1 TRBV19 TGTGCCAGTAGGCAGACAGGGACGAACCAGCCCCAGCATTTT CASRQTGTNQPQHF
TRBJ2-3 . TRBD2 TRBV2 TGTGCCAGCAGTGAATTTGGCGGGGGGACCACAGATACGCAGTATTTT CASSEFGGGTTDTQYF
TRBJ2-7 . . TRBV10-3 TGTGCCATCAGTGAAGGTGGAGGGATCGGCTACGAGCAGTACTTC CAISEGGGIGYEQYF
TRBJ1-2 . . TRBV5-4 TGTGCCAGCAGCTTGGAGATCCAGGGTACGGCTGGCTACACCTTC CASSLEIQGTAGYTF
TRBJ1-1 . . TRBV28 TGTGCCAGCACCCGAGGGGCGTTGGGGAACACTGAAGCTTTCTTT CASTRGALGNTEAFF
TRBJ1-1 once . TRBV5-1 TGCGCCAGCAGCCCCGCGGGACAGAACACTGAAGCTTTCTTT CASSPAGQNTEAFF
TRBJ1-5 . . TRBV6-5 TGTGCCAGCAGTTACGGGAGAGAGAGCAATCAGCCCCAGCATTTT CASSYGRESNQPQHF
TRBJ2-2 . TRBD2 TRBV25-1 TGTGCCAGCAGTCTCCGGACTAGCCCCGGGGGGCTGTTTTTT CASSLRTSPGGLFF
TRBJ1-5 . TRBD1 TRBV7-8 TGTGCCAGCAGCCTCCGGGACAGGGCTGGTCAGCCCCAGCATTTT CASSLRDRAGQPQHF
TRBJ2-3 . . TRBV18 TGTGCCAGCTCACCGGGGACACAAAGCACAGATACGCAGTATTTT CASSPGTQSTDTQYF
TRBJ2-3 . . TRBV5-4 TGTGCCAGCAGCTTAGGTCGTCTCGGGACAGATACGCAGTATTTT CASSLGRLGTDTQYF
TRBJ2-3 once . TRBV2 TGTGCCAGCAGTGGAGATACGCAGTATTTT CASSGDTQYF
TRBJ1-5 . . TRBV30 TGTGCCTGGGGGAGGGGCGCAGAGGGCAATCAGCCCCAGCATTTT CAWGRGAEGNQPQHF